The clone carrying this T cell receptor beta chain appeared a few times. This specimen comes from a study of CD8+CD57+ T cells in acquired aplastic anemia. Profiles of TCR beta VDJ and CDR3 were generated from a genomic DNA template. TCRdb independently ran MiXCR on the reads; one entry per CDR3 protein. Here the sample spans over 100,000 distinct CDR3 sequences, around two fifths being singletons. The V and J ends lost 3 bases and 1 base respectively, with 12 bases between them. The CDR3 has 15 residues. The source of this sequence is a human donor in good health, serving as a control. The sample taken for sequencing was sorted CD4+, CD8+, or CD8+CD57+ T cells (not recorded which) from PBMCs. This chain links TRBV12-3 or TRBV12-4 with TRBJ1-2; D unresolved. The CDR3 region is CASSFGIGDNYGYTF. The CDR3, as DNA: TGTGCCAGCAGTTTTGGGATTGGGGATAACTATGGCTACACCTTC.